This T cell receptor beta chain was captured by sequencing in a study of T cell clones after liver transplantation. Study-level background: Immunosuppression withdrawal was tried within 2 years after liver transplantation in this trial. Subjects received no induction therapy and standard immunosuppression until randomization at 12-24 months post-transplant.

The V segment lost 8 bases and the J segment 5 bases; nucleotides outside the gene matches: 5. This CDR3 has 14 residues. Germline V CDR1 and CDR2: LNHNV, YYDKDF (reference sequence). There are a few counts of this clone. Generated by immunoSEQ multiplex PCR, the TCRdb table keeps only in-frame clones and is missing some. The repertoire holds tens of thousands of clones, about 70% seen once, with approximately 16% in the top ten. The sequences come from CD4+ T cells from blood, collected before liver transplant. The TCR was taken from a human donor who received a liver transplant. The gene calls are TRBV15 and TRBJ1-6; 8 bases are a match to TRBD1. CDR3 loop: CATRTGLDNSPLHF. DNA for the CDR3: TGTGCCACCCGGACAGGGTTGGATAATTCACCCCTCCACTTT.